This T cell receptor beta chain was documented in a study of CD8 T cells in Susac syndrome. Study-wide results and caveats: The study conceded that its TCR sequencing and HLA analysis involved relatively few individuals.

Roughly 0.5 to 1 ug RNA was reverse transcribed with random hexamers. An immunoSEQ multiplex PCR generated amplified TCR beta CDR3 products spanning 54 Vbeta and 13 Jbeta. Via MiXCR, TCRdb re-called the immunoSEQ multiplex PCR reads, giving one row per CDR3 protein. This repertoire shows about 200,000 distinct CDR3 sequences, 92% found once; its top ten account for around 0.13%. V dropped 1 base and J dropped 1 base, with 17 bases sitting between them. Germline CDR1 is LGHDT and CDR2 is YNNKEL (reference sequence). The CDR3 is 18 amino acids. In the case of this clonotype: The antigen remains undetermined.

The clonotype comes from a human donor with multiple sclerosis. This chain links TRBV3-1 with TRBJ1-3; D is unclear. Sequencing used CD8+ T cells from PBMCs. CDR3 in amino acids: CASSQGPPFALSGNTIYF. CDR3 DNA sequence: TGTGCCAGCAGCCAAGGACCGCCATTCGCCTTATCTGGAAACACCATATATTTT.